These T cell receptor beta chains were read from a single sample in a study of blood T cell repertoires in COVID-19. Here immunoSEQ multiplex PCR was the method, and the copy in TCRdb shows in-frame clones only, minus some. The sample has around 200,000 clones, 80% seen once. The sample taken for sequencing was peripheral blood. These receptors originate from a human donor in a cohort sampled during active COVID-19. Both conserved end residues are part of each CDR3. Fields, in order: CDR3 length, V gene, clone size, D gene, J gene, CDR3 protein, CDR3 DNA. A D gene is named only where the DNA matches it firmly. Rows give clone size only sometimes, using once, few, many, or a class for an expanded clone.

>15|TRBV6-5|-|TRBD1|TRBJ1-3
CASSRDRGSGNTIYF
TGTGCCAGCAGTCGGGACAGGGGGTCGGGAAACACCATATATTTT
>15|TRBV4-2|-|TRBD2|TRBJ2-7
CANVNSGRAWYEQYF
TGTGCCAACGTGAATAGCGGGAGGGCCTGGTACGAGCAGTACTTC
>12|TRBV4-2|few|-|TRBJ1-2
CASSQDPGRYTF
TGTGCCAGCAGCCAAGATCCCGGGAGGTACACCTTC
>14|TRBV11-2|-|TRBD2|TRBJ2-3
CASSLPSGRATQYF
TGTGCCAGCAGCTTACCTAGCGGGAGGGCTACGCAGTATTTT
>15|TRBV27|-|TRBD2|TRBJ2-2
CASRFGTSLTGELFF
TGTGCCAGCAGGTTCGGGACTAGCCTCACCGGGGAGCTGTTTTTT
>16|TRBV27|-|TRBD2|TRBJ2-1
CASSTPGLADHNEQFF
TGTGCCAGCAGTACGCCCGGACTAGCGGATCACAATGAGCAGTTCTTC
>15|TRBV4-1|-|-|TRBJ2-1
CASSLGLSSYNEQFF
TGCGCCAGCAGCCTGGGACTGAGCTCCTACAATGAGCAGTTCTTC
>16|TRBV9|-|-|TRBJ1-2
CASSVEKGPPYYGYTF
TGTGCCAGCAGCGTAGAAAAGGGGCCGCCTTACTATGGCTACACCTTC
>17|TRBV11-2|-|TRBD2|TRBJ2-1
CASRGGSGRGSYNEQFF
TGTGCCAGCAGGGGGGGTAGCGGGAGGGGATCCTACAATGAGCAGTTCTTC
>14|TRBV3-1/TRBV3-2|-|TRBD2|TRBJ2-7
CASSQVGGSYEQYF
TGTGCCAGCAGCCAAGTGGGAGGGTCCTACGAGCAGTACTTC
>13|TRBV12-3/TRBV12-4|once|-|TRBJ2-7
CASSPSAGVEQYF
TGTGCCAGCAGTCCGTCGGCAGGGGTCGAGCAGTACTTC
>14|TRBV30|-|-|TRBJ2-1
CAWTPFSSYNEQFF
TGTGCCTGGACTCCCTTTAGCTCCTACAATGAGCAGTTCTTC
>15|TRBV18|-|TRBD1|TRBJ2-3
CASSSGQINTDTQYF
TGTGCCAGCTCCTCGGGACAGATAAACACAGATACGCAGTATTTT
>14|TRBV7-2|-|TRBD2|TRBJ2-3
CASSLDGRADTQYF
TGTGCCAGCAGCTTAGATGGGAGGGCGGATACGCAGTATTTT
>12|TRBV6-2/TRBV6-3|-|-|TRBJ2-7
CASSRYSYEQYF
TGTGCCAGCAGTCGGTATTCCTACGAGCAGTACTTC
>15|TRBV29-1|once|-|TRBJ1-1
CSVVNLQGWNTEAFF
TGCAGCGTTGTCAATCTCCAGGGGTGGAACACTGAAGCTTTCTTT